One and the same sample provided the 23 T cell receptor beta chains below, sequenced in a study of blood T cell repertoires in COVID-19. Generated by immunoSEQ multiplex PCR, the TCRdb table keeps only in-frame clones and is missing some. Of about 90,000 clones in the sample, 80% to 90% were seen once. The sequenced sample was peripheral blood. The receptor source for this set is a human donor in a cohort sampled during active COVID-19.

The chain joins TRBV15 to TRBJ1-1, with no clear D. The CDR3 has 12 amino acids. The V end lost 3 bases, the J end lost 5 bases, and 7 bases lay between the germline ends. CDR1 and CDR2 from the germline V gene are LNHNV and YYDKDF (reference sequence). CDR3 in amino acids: CATSSTGTEAFF. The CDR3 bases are TGTGCCACCAGCAGTACGGGTACTGAAGCTTTCTTT.

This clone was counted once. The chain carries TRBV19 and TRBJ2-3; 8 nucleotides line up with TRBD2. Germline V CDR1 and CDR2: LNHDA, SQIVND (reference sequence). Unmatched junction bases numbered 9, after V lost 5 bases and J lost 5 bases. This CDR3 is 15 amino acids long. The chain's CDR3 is CASSSGGAGEDTQYF. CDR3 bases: TGTGCCAGTAGTTCGGGGGGGGCCGGGGAAGATACGCAGTATTTT.

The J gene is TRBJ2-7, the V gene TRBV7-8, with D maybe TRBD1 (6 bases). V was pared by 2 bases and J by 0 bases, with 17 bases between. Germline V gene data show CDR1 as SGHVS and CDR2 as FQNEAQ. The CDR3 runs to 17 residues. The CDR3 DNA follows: TGTGCCAGCAGCTTAAGGGGGACGCCTCCGAGCTCCTACGAGCAGTACTTC. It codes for CASSLRGTPPSSYEQYF.

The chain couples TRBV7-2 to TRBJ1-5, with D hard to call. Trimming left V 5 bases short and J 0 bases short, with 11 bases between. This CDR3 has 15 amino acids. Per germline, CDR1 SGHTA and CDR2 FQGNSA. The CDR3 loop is CASSPGGSSNQPQHF. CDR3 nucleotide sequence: TGTGCCAGCAGCCCCGGCGGCAGTAGCAATCAGCCCCAGCATTTT.

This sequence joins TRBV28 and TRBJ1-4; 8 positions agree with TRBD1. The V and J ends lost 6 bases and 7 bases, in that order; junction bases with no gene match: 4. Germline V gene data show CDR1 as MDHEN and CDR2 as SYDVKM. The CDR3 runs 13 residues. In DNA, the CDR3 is TGTGCCAGCAGCAGACAGGGGATTGAAAAACTGTTTTTT. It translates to CASSRQGIEKLFF.

CDR3 nucleotide sequence: TGCGCCAGCAGCCCCGTACCAGGCTTAAACCCTGAAGCTTTCTTT. Translating gives CASSPVPGLNPEAFF. J is TRBJ1-1 and V is TRBV5-1; D not certain. V was clipped by 4 bases and J by 6 bases, with 19 bases between them. Germline CDR1 is SGHRS and CDR2 is YFSETQ. The CDR3 sequence is 15 residues long.

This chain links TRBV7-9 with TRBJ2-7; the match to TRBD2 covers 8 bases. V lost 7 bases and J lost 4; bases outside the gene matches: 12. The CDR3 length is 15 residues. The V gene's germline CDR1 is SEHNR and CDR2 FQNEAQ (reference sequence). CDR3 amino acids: CASTKIRGGPYEQYF. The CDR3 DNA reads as TGTGCCAGCACCAAGATCCGGGGGGGCCCTTACGAGCAGTACTTC.

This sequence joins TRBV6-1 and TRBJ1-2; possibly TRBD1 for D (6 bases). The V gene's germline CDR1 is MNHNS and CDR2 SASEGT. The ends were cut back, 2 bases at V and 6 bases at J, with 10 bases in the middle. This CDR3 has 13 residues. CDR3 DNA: TGTGCCAGCAGTGAACACAGGGAAGATGGCTACACCTTC. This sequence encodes CASSEHREDGYTF.

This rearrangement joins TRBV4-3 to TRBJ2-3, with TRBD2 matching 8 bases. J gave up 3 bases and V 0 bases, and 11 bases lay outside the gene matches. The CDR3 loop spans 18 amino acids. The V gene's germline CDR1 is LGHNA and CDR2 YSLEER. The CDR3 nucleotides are TGCGCCAGCAGCCAAGAGGCACCTCACGGGGGGGCTACAGATACGCAGTATTTT. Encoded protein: CASSQEAPHGGATDTQYF.

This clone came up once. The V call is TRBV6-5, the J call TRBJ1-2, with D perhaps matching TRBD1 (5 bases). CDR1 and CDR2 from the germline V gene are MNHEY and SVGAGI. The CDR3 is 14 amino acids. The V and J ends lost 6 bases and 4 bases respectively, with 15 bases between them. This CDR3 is CASRPLRDSYGYTF. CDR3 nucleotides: TGTGCCAGCAGACCCCTGAGGGACTCCTATGGCTACACCTTC.

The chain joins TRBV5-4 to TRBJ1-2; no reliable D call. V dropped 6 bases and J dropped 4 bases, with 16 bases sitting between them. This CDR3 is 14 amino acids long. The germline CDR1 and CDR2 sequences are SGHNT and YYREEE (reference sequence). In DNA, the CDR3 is TGTGCCAGCACCACCTTTGGGTGGAGCTATGGCTACACCTTC. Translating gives CASTTFGWSYGYTF. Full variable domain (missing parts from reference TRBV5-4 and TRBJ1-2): ETGVTQSPTHLIKTRGQQVTLRCSSQSGHNTVSWYQQALGQGPQFIFQYYREEENGRGNFPPRFSGLQFPNYSSELNVNALELDDSALYLCASTTFGWSYGYTFGSGTRLTVV.

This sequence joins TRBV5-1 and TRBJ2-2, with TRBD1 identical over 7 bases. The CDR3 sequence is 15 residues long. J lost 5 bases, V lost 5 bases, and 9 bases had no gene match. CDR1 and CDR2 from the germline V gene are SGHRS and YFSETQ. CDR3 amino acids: CASRRTGIQTGELFF. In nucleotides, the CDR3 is TGCGCCAGCAGACGGACAGGAATTCAGACCGGGGAGCTGTTTTTT.

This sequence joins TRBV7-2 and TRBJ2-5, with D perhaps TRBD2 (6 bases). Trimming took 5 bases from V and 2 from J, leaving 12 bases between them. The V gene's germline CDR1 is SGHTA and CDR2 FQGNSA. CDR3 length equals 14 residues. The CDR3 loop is CASSPWGVQETQYF. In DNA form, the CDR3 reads TGTGCCAGCAGCCCCTGGGGGGTTCAAGAGACCCAGTACTTC. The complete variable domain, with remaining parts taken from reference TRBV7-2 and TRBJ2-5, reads GAGVSQSPSNKVTEKGKDVELRCDPISGHTALYWYRQSLGQGLEFLIYFQGNSAPDKSGLPSDRFSAERTGGSVSTLTIQRTQQEDSAVYLCASSPWGVQETQYFGPGTRLLVL.

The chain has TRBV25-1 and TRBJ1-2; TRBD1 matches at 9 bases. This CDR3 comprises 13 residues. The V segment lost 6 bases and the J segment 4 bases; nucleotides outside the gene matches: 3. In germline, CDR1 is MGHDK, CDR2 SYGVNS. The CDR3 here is CASSWGQGYGYTF. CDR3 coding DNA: TGTGCCAGCAGCTGGGGACAGGGCTATGGCTACACCTTC.

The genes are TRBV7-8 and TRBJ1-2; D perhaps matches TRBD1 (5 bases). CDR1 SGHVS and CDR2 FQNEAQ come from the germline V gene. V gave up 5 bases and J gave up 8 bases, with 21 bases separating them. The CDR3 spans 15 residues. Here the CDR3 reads CASSPQSAGVRGYTF. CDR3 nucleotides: TGTGCCAGCAGCCCCCAGTCGGCGGGGGTCAGAGGCTACACCTTC.

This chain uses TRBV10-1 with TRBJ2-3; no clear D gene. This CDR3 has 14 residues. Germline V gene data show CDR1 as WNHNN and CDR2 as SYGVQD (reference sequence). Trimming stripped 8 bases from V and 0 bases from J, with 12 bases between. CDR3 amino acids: CASAPLSSTDTQYF. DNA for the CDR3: TGCGCCAGCGCGCCGTTGTCTAGCACAGATACGCAGTATTTT.

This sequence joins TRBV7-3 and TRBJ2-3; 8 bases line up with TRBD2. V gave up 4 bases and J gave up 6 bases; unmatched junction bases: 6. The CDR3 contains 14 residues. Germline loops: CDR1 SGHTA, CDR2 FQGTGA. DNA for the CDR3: TGTGCCAGCAGCTCGGTACGGGAGGGTGATACGCAGTATTTT. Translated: CASSSVREGDTQYF.

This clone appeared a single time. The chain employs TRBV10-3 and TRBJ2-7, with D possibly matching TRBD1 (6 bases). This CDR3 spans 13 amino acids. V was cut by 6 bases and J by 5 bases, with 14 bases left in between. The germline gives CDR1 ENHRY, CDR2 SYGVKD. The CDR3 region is CAISLQGTDEQYF. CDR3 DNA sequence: TGTGCCATCAGCTTGCAGGGGACCGACGAGCAGTACTTC.

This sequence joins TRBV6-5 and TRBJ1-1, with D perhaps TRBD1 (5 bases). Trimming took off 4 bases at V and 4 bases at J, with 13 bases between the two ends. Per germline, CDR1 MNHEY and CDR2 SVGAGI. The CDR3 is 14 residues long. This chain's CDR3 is CASSWGRSGTEAFF. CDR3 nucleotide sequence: TGTGCCAGCAGTTGGGGCCGCTCTGGCACTGAAGCTTTCTTT.

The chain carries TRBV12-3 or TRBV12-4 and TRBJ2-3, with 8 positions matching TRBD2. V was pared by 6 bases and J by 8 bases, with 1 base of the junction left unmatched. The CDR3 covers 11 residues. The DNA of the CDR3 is TGTGCCAGCAGCGCGGGGGGTACGCAGTATTTT. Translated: CASSAGGTQYF.

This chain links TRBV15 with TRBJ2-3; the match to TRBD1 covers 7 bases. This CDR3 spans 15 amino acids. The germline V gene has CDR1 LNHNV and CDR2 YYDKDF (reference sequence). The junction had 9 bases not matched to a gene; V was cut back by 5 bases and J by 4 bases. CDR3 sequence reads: CATSENRGLADTQYF. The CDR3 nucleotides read TGTGCCACCAGCGAAAACAGGGGTCTTGCAGATACGCAGTATTTT.

The CDR3 protein is CASSQQGYEQFF. In nucleotides, the CDR3 is TGCGCCAGCAGCCAACAGGGGTATGAGCAGTTCTTC. The chain has TRBV4-1 and TRBJ2-1; tentatively, D is TRBD1 (6 bases). The CDR3 loop spans 12 amino acids. Looked up from germline, CDR1 is MGHRA and CDR2 is YSYEKL. V lost 2 bases, J lost 8 bases, and 7 bases lay in between.

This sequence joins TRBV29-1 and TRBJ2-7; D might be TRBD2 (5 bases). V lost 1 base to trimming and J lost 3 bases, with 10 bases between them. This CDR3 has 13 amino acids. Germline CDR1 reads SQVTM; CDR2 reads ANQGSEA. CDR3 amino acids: CSVEGTWGYEQYF. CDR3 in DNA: TGCAGCGTTGAAGGGACTTGGGGCTACGAGCAGTACTTC.